These 5 T cell receptor beta chains share one sample of origin, sequenced in a study of cytomegalovirus exposure and HLA in healthy donors. The PCR ran on 60 Vbeta and 13 Jbeta primers. The table came from immunoSEQ multiplex PCR; TCRdb's copy has only in-frame clones and leaves some out. This table has about 140,000 clones, 70% to 85% appearing once. Sequenced material: PBMCs. The receptors originated from a man younger than 45 in good health and CMV-seropositive.

The DNA of the CDR3 is TGTGCCAGCAGGACAGGGAATGGCAATCAGCCCCAGCATTTT. This gives the protein CASRTGNGNQPQHF. The chain combines TRBV6-5 with TRBJ1-5; 7 nucleotides align to TRBD1. The CDR3 totals 14 residues. Trimming took 6 bases from V and 2 from J; bases not matched to a gene: 4. Looked up from germline, CDR1 is MNHEY and CDR2 is SVGAGI.

The gene calls are TRBV28 and TRBJ2-5; a weak D match, TRBD1 (6 bases). CDR3 size: 15 residues. The germline gives CDR1 MDHEN, CDR2 SYDVKM. Trimming left V 5 bases short and J 4 bases short, with 17 bases between. The CDR3 DNA reads TGTGCCAGCAGTCCAGAACAGGGTATGGGAGAGACCCAGTACTTC. Translated: CASSPEQGMGETQYF.

This chain connects TRBV19 to TRBJ2-4; 7 nucleotides line up with TRBD1. The CDR3 loop spans 15 amino acids. V trimming: 6 bases; J trimming: 0 bases; junction bases outside the gene matches: 5. The germline V gene encodes CDR1 LNHDA and CDR2 SQIVND (reference sequence). Here the CDR3 reads CASRGQHLAKNIQYF. CDR3 nucleotide sequence: TGTGCCAGTAGGGGACAGCATCTAGCCAAAAACATTCAGTACTTC.

V and J are TRBV5-1 and TRBJ2-5; the match to TRBD1 covers 7 bases. The ends lost 1 base at V and 4 bases at J; junction bases unmatched: 7. The CDR3 contains 15 residues. Germline V gene lookup returns CDR1 SGHRS and CDR2 YFSETQ. The CDR3 region is CASSLSWDRRETQYF. In nucleotides, the CDR3 is TGCGCCAGCAGCTTGTCGTGGGACAGACGAGAGACCCAGTACTTC.

This chain connects TRBV19 to TRBJ2-2; 12 nucleotides align to TRBD1. This CDR3 is built from 15 residues. V trimming: 3 bases; J trimming: 9 bases; junction bases outside the gene matches: 5. In germline, CDR1 is LNHDA, CDR2 SQIVND (reference sequence). The CDR3 DNA reads TGTGCCAGTAGTATCGTCGGGACAGGGGGCTGGGAGCTGTTTTTT. Its translation is CASSIVGTGGWELFF.